This TCR beta chain was identified in a study of monozygotic twins with inflammatory bowel disease. Notes on the study in general: Added variability in patient repertoires may stem from differing immunosuppressive treatments.

In regard to this clonotype: No antigen is known for it.

Collection yielded approximately 2.7 ml of blood per donor. Addition of UMIs with a 6-nucleotide sample barcode was achieved by template switching. TCRdb reanalyzed the 5' RACE reads and collapses them to one entry per CDR3 protein, without DNA. This specimen shows 85,000 to 110,000 distinct CDR3 sequences; the ten leading clones hold 1.9%. Sequenced sample: blood. The sequence was obtained from a human donor with ulcerative colitis or Crohn's disease, or a healthy co-twin of an affected twin (not recorded which).

The CDR3 reads CSARDGGQGGVNQPQHF. This rearrangement joins TRBV20-1 to TRBJ1-5; the TCRdb D gene call, TRBD1, has no DNA to confirm it. This CDR3 has 17 amino acids. Germline assignment: CDR1 DFQATT and CDR2 SNEGSKA (reference sequence).